This note documents a single TCR beta chain sequence. Its antigen is still unknown. Nothing much larger sits one base from this clone, and base qualities are not available. In Seattle, one collaborating source enrolled patients while the infection was active and tracked those patients longitudinally over the course of disease. Whole blood was collected in K2EDTA tubes by collaborating institutions according to the institutions' own protocols. For TCRbeta analysis, collaborator samples were shipped as frozen whole blood, as isolated PBMCs, or as DNA extracted from either sample type. This sample was included in a study of blood T cell repertoires in COVID-19 (dated by TCRdb to the early 2020s). Notes on the research overall: Samples from collaborators originated in the United States, Italy and Spain and spanned both the acute and convalescent phases of COVID-19. The material from the prospective study consisted of cDNA or gDNA derived from T cells, B-cell-depleted T cells, or PBMCs. Deeply sampled blood TCRbeta repertoires from subjects exposed to, actively infected with, or recovered from COVID-19 were included in the dataset. The repertoires were released in a freely available public database meant as a resource for research on the immune response to SARS-CoV-2. The samples were drawn from two sources: the first 160 participants of the ongoing ImmuneRACE study, and over 1,000 subjects contributed by 6 global collaborators. Sample metadata almost always included a de-identified subject ID, COVID-19 status, age in years and sex. Where HLA class I and class II types were available, the types were taken from metadata supplied by the sample provider, not from assay-based typing. Here is what the overall study found, with its caveats: The amount of clinical and demographic metadata varied by source and participant and was provided uncurated.

TCRbeta CDR3 regions were amplified from genomic DNA by means of the immunoSEQ Assay, a bias-controlled multiplex PCR. As for the authors' bioinformatics: The number of nucleated cells in each sample was estimated by amplification of reference gene primers within the assay. Sequence reads were collapsed and filtered to measure the absolute abundance of every unique TCRbeta CDR3 rearrangement. For each sample, productive Simpson clonality was calculated by taking the square root of Simpson's diversity index across productive rearrangements. The table was pulled from immuneACCESS by TCRdb, which kept in-frame rearrangements only. Such tables lose some clones; where checked, under half of the loss comes from unresolved V genes, and the rest has no known cause. V and J calls plus clone size are reproduced from that table; the DNA served to infer D and trimming. This sample comprises about 90,000 clones, roughly 90% of them detected only once. The top ten clonotypes cover around 2.9% of the sample.

V is cut back by 9 bases and J by 2 bases, with 9 bases in the junction unmatched. The cysteine opens and the phenylalanine closes a CDR3 of 15 amino acids. Only CDR3 DNA remains: 45 bases, in frame from the first base. The germline V gene encodes CDR1 MNHNY and CDR2 SVGAGI (reference sequence). Recombination joined TRBV6-6 with TRBJ2-1; 8 of the junction bases match TRBD2. This sequence originates from a middle-aged man with COVID-19, enrolled during active disease. What was sequenced was peripheral blood. The CDR3 reads as follows: CASAPRGGPYNEQFF. In nucleotides, the sequence is TGTGCCAGTGCCCCCCGGGGGGGCCCCTACAATGAGCAGTTCTTC.